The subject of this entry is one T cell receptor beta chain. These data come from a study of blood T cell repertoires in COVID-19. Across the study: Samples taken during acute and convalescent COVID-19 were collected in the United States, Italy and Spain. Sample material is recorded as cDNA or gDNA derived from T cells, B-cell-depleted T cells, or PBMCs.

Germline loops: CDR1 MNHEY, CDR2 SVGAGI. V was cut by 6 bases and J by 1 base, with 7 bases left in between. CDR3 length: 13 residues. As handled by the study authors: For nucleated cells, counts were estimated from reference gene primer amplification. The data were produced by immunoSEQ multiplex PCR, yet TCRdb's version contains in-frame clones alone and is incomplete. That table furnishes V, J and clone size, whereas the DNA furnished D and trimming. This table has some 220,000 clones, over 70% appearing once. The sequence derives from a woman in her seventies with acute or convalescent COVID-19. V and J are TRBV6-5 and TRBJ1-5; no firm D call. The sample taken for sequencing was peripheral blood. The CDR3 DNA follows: TGTGCCAGCAGCAGGATGAGCAATCAGCCCCAGCATTTT. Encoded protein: CASSRMSNQPQHF.